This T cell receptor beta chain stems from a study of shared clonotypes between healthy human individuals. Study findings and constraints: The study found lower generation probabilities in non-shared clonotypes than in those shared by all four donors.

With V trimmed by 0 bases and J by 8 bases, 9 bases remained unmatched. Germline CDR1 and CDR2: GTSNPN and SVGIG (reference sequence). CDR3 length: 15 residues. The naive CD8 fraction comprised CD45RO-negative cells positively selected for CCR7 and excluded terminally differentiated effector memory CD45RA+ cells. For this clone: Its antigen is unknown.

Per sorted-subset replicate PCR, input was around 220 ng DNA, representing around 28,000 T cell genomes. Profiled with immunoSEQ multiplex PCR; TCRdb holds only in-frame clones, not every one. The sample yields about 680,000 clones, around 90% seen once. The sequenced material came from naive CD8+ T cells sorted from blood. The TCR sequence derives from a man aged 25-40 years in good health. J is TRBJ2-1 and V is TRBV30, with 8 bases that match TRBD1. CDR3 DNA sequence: TGTGCCTGGAGTGTAGGGACAGGTCCTGGGGATGAGCAGTTCTTC. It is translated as CAWSVGTGPGDEQFF.